This T cell receptor (beta chain) was observed in a study of cytomegalovirus exposure and HLA in healthy donors. This CDR3 has 18 amino acids. Trimming removed 1 base from V and 4 bases from J, with 19 bases in between. Germline lookup yields CDR1 SNHLY and CDR2 FYNNEI. PCR primers comprised 60 Vbeta and 13 Jbeta primers. Libraries were prepared by immunoSEQ multiplex PCR; TCRdb keeps only in-frame clonotypes and omits some of them. The data show around 200,000 clones, with around 80% seen just once and 3.7% held by the top ten. This clone was detected a few times. Its matching antigen is unknown. Overall study results and limits: In a later analysis, most CMV-associated TCR beta chains appeared HLA-restricted. Presence/absence analyses supposed approximately even sequencing depth among donors.

The chain joins TRBV2 to TRBJ2-2; TRBD2 is a possible D gene (7 bases). Sequencing was done on a sample of PBMCs. The clonotype was recovered from a woman in her fifties or sixties in good health and CMV-seropositive. DNA for the CDR3: TGTGCCAGCAGTGAAGGCAACAGGGAGGGGAGGACCACCGGGGAGCTGTTTTTT. Its translation is CASSEGNREGRTTGELFF.